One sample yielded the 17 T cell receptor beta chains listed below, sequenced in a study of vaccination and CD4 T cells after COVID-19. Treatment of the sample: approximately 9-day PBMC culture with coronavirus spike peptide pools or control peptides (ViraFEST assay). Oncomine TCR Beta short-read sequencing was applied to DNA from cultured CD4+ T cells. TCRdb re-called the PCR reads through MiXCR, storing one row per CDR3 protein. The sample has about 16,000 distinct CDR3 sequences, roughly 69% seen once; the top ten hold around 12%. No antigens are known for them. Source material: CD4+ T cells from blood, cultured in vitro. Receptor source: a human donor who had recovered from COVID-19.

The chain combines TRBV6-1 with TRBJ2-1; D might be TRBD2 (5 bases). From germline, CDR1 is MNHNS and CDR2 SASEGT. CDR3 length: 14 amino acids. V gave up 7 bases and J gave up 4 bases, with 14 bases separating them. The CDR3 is CASNPGGPYNEQFF. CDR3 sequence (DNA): TGTGCCAGCAACCCCGGAGGCCCTTACAATGAGCAGTTCTTC.

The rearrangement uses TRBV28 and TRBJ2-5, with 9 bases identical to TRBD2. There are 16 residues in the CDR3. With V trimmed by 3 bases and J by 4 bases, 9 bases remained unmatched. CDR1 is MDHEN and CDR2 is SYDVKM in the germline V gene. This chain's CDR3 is CASSFDSGGRGETQYF. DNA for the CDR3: TGTGCCAGCAGTTTTGATTCGGGCGGGAGGGGAGAGACCCAGTACTTC.

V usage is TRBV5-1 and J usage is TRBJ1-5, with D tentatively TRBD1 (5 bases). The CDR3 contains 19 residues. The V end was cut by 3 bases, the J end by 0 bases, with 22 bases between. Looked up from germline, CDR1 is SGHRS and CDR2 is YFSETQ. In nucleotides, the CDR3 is TGCGCCAGCAGCTCTAAGACAGTTTCCTCCTCTTATAGCAATCAGCCCCAGCATTTT. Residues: CASSSKTVSSSYSNQPQHF.

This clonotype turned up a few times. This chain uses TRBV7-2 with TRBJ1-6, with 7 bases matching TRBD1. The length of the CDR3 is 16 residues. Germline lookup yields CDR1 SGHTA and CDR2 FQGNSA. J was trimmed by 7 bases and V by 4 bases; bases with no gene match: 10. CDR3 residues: CASSYRFGQANSPLHF. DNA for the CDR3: TGTGCCAGCAGCTACCGATTCGGACAGGCGAATTCACCCCTCCACTTT.

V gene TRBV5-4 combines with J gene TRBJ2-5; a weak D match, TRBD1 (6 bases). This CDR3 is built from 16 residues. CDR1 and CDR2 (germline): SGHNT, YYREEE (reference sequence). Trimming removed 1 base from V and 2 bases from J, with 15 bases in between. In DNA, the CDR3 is TGTGCCAGCAGCTTGCCAGGGGCGTCAATACAAGAGACCCAGTACTTC. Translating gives CASSLPGASIQETQYF.

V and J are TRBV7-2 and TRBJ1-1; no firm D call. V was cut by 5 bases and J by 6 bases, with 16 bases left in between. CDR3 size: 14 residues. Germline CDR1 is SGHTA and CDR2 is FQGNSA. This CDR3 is CASSRPGPNAEAFF. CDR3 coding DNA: TGTGCCAGCAGCCGTCCCGGCCCTAATGCTGAAGCTTTCTTT.

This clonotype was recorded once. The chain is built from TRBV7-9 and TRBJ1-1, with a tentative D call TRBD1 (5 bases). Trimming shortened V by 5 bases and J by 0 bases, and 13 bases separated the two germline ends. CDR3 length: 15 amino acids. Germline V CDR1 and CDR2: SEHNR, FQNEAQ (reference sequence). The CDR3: CASSLNGAMNTEAFF. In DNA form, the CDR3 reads TGTGCCAGCAGCCTAAACGGGGCGATGAACACTGAAGCTTTCTTT.

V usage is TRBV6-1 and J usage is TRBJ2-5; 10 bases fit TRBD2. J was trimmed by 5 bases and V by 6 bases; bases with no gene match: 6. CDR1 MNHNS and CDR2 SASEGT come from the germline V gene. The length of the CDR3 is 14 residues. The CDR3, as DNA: TGTGCCAGCAGGTCAGCGGGGGGGGCGGAGACCCAGTACTTC. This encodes CASRSAGGAETQYF.

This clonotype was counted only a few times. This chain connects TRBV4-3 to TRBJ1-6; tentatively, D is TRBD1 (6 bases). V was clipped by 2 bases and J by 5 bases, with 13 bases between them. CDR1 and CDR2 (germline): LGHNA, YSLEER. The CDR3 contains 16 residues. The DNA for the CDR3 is TGCGCCAGCAGCCAATACCGGGGGGCCAATAATTCACCCCTCCACTTT. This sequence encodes CASSQYRGANNSPLHF.

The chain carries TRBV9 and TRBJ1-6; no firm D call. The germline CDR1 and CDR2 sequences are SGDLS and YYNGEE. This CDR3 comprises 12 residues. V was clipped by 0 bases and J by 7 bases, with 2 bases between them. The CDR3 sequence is CASSVGNSPLHF. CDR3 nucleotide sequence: TGTGCCAGCAGCGTAGGAAATTCACCCCTCCACTTT.

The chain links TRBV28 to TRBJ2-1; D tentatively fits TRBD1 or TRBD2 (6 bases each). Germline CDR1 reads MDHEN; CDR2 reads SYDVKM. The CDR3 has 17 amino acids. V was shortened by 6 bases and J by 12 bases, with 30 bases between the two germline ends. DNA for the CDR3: TGTGCCAGCAGCCCTAGGGGGGCATCGCAGGGACCAGGCCGGCAGTTCTTC. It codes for CASSPRGASQGPGRQFF.

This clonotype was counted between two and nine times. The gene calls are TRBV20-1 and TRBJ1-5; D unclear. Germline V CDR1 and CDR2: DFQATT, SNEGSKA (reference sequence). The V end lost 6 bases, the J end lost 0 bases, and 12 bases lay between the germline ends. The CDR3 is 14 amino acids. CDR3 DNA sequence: TGCAGTGCCCCGCCCCGTGGTAGCAATCAGCCCCAGCATTTT. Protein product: CSAPPRGSNQPQHF.

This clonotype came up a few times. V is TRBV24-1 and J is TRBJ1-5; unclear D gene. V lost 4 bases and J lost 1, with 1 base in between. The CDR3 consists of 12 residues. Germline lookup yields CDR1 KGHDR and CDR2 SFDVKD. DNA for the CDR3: TGTGCCACCAGTGACAGCAATCAGCCCCAGCATTTT. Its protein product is CATSDSNQPQHF.

The CDR3 region has the DNA TGTGCCAGCAGTTATGCAGGGGCGATGATGTTTGGCTACACCTTC. It yields the protein CASSYAGAMMFGYTF. The V gene is TRBV6-5, the J gene TRBJ1-2; D is possibly TRBD1 (6 bases). The CDR3 length is 15 residues. Germline V gene data show CDR1 as MNHEY and CDR2 as SVGAGI. V was cut by 3 bases and J by 7 bases, with 18 bases left in between.

CDR3 sequence reads: CASSESPVGAGTDTQYF. Written as DNA, the CDR3 is TGTGCCAGCAGTGAAAGCCCGGTCGGGGCGGGCACAGATACGCAGTATTTT. The J gene is TRBJ2-3, the V gene TRBV2; D tentatively reads TRBD1 or TRBD2 (5 bases each). The CDR3 consists of 17 residues. In germline, CDR1 is SNHLY, CDR2 FYNNEI. V was trimmed by 2 bases and J by 1 base, leaving 16 bases between them.

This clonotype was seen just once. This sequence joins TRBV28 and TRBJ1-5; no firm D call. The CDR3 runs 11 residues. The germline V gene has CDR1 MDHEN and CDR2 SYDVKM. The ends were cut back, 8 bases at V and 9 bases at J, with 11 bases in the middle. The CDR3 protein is CASGVLGPQHF. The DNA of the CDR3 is TGTGCCAGCGGAGTTCTTGGGCCCCAGCATTTT.

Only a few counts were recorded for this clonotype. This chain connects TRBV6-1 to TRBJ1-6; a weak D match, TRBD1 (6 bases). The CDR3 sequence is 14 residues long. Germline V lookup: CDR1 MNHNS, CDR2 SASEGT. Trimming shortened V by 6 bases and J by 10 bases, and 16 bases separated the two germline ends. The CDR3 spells CASSSLGTISPLHF. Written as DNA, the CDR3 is TGTGCCAGCAGCTCTTTAGGGACAATATCACCCCTCCACTTT.